The T cell receptor beta chain described here comes from a study of blood T cell repertoires in COVID-19. Assay used: immunoSEQ multiplex PCR; TCRdb lists only in-frame clones, some missing. This sample has 23,000 or so clones; around nine tenths occur once, and the top ten carry 15% to 20%. V was pared by 2 bases and J by 0 bases, with 12 bases between. Per germline, CDR1 SGHTS and CDR2 YDEGEE. This CDR3 is 16 amino acids long. The chain uses TRBV5-8 and TRBJ1-5; TRBD1 might be the D (5 bases). The sequenced sample was peripheral blood. The clonotype comes from an older man with active COVID-19. This chain's CDR3 is CASSFFRVHSNQPQHF. The CDR3 DNA follows: TGTGCCAGCAGCTTCTTCAGGGTCCATAGCAATCAGCCCCAGCATTTT.